The next 11 T cell receptor beta chains were all read from a single sample in a study of CXCR3-negative and CXCR3-positive naive CD8 T cells. Overall study findings and caveats: More hydrophobic TRB CDR3s occurred in CXCR3-positive than in CXCR3-negative naive cells.

5' RACE that incorporated UMI labels was used to prepare the TRB cDNA libraries. Following a re-call of the 5' RACE reads, TCRdb has one entry per CDR3 protein and lacks DNA. The sample table sets out under 70,000 distinct CDR3 sequences. These receptors' antigens are unknown. Material: naive CXCR3+ CD8+ T cells from blood. Specified subset: CD45RO-CCR7+CD27+CD95- naive CD8+ T cells expressing CXCR3 (TNR3+). All receptors derive from a human donor in good health. Some clones in this sample may be carry-over from other donors' samples.

This chain joins TRBV5-1 and TRBJ2-7. The CDR3 runs to 15 residues. The germline V gene encodes CDR1 SGHRS and CDR2 YFSETQ. CDR3 in amino acids: CASSGGPSGSYEQYF.

The CDR3 spells CASTSGGGFEQYF. The chain has TRBV3-1 and TRBJ2-7; TCRdb reports TRBD2, a call that lacks DNA to check it against. This CDR3 is built from 13 residues. CDR1 and CDR2 (germline): LGHDT, YNNKEL (reference sequence).

This sequence joins TRBV7-2 and TRBJ2-7; TCRdb designates TRBD1, a call that cannot be tested without DNA. The germline V gene encodes CDR1 SGHTA and CDR2 FQGNSA. CDR3 length equals 16 residues. The chain's CDR3 is CASSLAGGGISYEQYF.

This sequence joins TRBV7-9 and TRBJ2-3; the TRBD1 assignment by TCRdb is unverifiable without DNA. The germline gives CDR1 SEHNR, CDR2 FQNEAQ (reference sequence). This CDR3 is built from 16 residues. The CDR3 protein is CASSFSGTTAWYTQYF. Full variable domain (rest looked up from reference TRBV7-9 and TRBJ2-3): DTGVSQNPRHKITKRGQNVTFRCDPISEHNRLYWYRQTLGQGPEFLTYFQNEAQLEKSRLLSDRFSAERPKGSFSTLEIQRTEQGDSAMYLCASSFSGTTAWYTQYFGPGTRLTVL.

The rearrangement joins TRBV28 to TRBJ1-1; TCRdb indicates TRBD1, and absent DNA this call remains unverified. The CDR3 loop spans 16 amino acids. Germline loops: CDR1 MDHEN, CDR2 SYDVKM. The chain's CDR3 is CASKYSGEIMNTEAFF.

The J gene is TRBJ2-7, the V gene TRBV29-1; TCRdb designates TRBD2, a call that cannot be tested without DNA. The CDR3 consists of 12 residues. From germline, CDR1 is SQVTM and CDR2 ANQGSEA. The CDR3 reads CSVRGLVYEQYF.

The genes are TRBV28 and TRBJ1-6. CDR1 MDHEN and CDR2 SYDVKM come from the germline V gene. CDR3 size: 11 residues. CDR3 residues: CASSLHSPLHF.

V is TRBV3-1 and J is TRBJ1-1. The V gene's germline CDR1 is LGHDT and CDR2 YNNKEL (reference sequence). This CDR3 has 14 residues. The CDR3 sequence is CASSQSARQKEAFF.

The V gene is TRBV7-6, the J gene TRBJ2-5. The CDR3 is 13 residues long. From germline, CDR1 is SGHVS and CDR2 FNYEAQ. CDR3 in amino acids: CASRAGDQETQYF.

The gene calls are TRBV20-1 and TRBJ2-5; TCRdb's assignment of TRBD2 cannot be checked, as there is no DNA. In germline, CDR1 is DFQATT, CDR2 SNEGSKA (reference sequence). The CDR3 spans 16 residues. Here the CDR3 reads CSARALRAANQETQYF.

This CDR3 is CASSPSSVDTQYF. This chain joins TRBV5-6 and TRBJ2-3. The CDR3 spans 13 residues. From germline, CDR1 is SGHDT and CDR2 YYEEEE.